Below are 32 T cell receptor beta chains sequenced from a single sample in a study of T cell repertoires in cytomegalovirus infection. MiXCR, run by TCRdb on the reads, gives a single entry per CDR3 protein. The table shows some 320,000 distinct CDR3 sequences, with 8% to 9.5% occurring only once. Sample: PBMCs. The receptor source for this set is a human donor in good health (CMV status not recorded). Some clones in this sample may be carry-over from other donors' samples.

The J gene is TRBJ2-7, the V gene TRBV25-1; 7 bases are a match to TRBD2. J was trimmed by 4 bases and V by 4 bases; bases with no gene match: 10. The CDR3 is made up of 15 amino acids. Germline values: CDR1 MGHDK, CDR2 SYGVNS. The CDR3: CASSATSLAVYEQYF. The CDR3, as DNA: TGTGCCAGCAGTGCGACCTCTCTAGCGGTTTACGAGCAGTACTTC.

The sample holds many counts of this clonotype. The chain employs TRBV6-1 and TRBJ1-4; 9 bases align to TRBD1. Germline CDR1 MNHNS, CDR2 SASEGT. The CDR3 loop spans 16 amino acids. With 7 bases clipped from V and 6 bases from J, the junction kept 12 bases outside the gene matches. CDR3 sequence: CASTQNPTGGYEKLFF. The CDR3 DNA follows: TGTGCCAGCACCCAAAACCCGACAGGGGGGTATGAAAAACTGTTTTTT.

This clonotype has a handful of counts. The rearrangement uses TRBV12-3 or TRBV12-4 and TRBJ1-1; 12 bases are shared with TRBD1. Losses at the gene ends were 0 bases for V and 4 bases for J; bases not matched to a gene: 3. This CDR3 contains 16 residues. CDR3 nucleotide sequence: TGTGCCAGCAGTTTAGCGATGGGACAGGGGGCCACTGAAGCTTTCTTT. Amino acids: CASSLAMGQGATEAFF.

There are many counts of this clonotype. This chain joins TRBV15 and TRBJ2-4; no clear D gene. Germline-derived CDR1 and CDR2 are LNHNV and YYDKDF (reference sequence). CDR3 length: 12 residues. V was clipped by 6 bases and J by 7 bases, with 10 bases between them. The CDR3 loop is CATSRALNIQYF. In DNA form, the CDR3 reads TGTGCCACCAGTAGGGCTTTGAACATTCAGTACTTC. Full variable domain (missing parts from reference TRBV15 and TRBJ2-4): DAMVIQNPRYQVTQFGKPVTLSCSQTLNHNVMYWYQQKSSQAPKLLFHYYDKDFNNEADTPDNFQSRRPNTSFCFLDIRSPGLGDTAMYLCATSRALNIQYFGAGTRLSVL.

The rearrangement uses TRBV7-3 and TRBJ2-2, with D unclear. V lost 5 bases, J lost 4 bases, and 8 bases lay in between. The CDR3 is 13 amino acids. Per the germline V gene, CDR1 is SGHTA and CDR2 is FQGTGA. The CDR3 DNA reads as TGTGCCAGCAGCCGCCCCCCCACCGGGGAGCTGTTTTTT. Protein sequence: CASSRPPTGELFF.

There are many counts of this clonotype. The CDR3 sequence is CASSQDDGSNTEAFF. The CDR3 nucleotides are TGCGCCAGCAGCCAAGATGACGGATCCAACACTGAAGCTTTCTTT. The chain uses TRBV4-1 and TRBJ1-1, with D hard to call. V was clipped by 0 bases and J by 2 bases, with 10 bases between them. The CDR3 runs to 15 residues. CDR1 MGHRA and CDR2 YSYEKL come from the germline V gene.

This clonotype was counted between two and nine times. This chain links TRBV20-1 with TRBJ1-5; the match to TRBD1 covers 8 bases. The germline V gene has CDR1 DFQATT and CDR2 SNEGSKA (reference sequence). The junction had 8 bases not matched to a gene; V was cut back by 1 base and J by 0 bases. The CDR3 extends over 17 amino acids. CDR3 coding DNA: TGCAGTGCTAGAGGGACAGGGTGGGGAAATAGCAATCAGCCCCAGCATTTT. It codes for CSARGTGWGNSNQPQHF.

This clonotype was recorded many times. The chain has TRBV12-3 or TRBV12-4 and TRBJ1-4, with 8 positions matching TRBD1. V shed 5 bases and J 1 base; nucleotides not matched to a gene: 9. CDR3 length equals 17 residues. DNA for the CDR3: TGTGCCAGCAGTCTCGGACAGGGATCGAGAACTAATGAAAAACTGTTTTTT. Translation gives CASSLGQGSRTNEKLFF.

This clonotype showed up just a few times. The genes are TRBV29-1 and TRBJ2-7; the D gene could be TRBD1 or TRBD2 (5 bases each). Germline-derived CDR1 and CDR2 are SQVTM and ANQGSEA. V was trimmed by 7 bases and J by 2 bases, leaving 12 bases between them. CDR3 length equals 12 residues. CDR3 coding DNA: TGCAGCGCCAAGGGACGGACCTACGAGCAGTACTTC. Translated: CSAKGRTYEQYF.

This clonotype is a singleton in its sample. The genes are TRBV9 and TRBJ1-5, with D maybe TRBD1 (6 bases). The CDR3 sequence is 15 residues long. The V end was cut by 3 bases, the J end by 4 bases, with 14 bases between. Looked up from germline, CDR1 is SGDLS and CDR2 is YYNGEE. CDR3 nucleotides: TGTGCCAGCAGCGCGTTAGGGGGGCTGAATCAGCCCCAGCATTTT. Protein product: CASSALGGLNQPQHF. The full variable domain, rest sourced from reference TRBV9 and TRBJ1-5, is DSGVTQTPKHLITATGQRVTLRCSPRSGDLSVYWYQQSLDQGLQFLIQYYNGEERAKGNILERFSAQQFPDLHSELNLSSLELGDSALYFCASSALGGLNQPQHFGDGTRLSIL.

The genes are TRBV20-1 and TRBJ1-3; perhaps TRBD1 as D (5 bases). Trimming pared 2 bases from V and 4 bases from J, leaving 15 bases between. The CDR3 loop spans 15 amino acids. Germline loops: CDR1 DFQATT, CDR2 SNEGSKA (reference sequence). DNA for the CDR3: TGCAGTGCTAGACCCGACAGTAGCTCCGGAAACACCATATATTTT. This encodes CSARPDSSSGNTIYF.

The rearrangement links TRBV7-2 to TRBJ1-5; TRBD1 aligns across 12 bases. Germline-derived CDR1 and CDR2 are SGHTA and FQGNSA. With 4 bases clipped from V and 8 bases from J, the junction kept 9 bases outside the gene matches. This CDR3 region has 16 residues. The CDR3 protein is CASSSWGQGAGEPQHF. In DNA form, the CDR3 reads TGTGCCAGCAGCTCATGGGGACAGGGGGCTGGTGAGCCCCAGCATTTT.

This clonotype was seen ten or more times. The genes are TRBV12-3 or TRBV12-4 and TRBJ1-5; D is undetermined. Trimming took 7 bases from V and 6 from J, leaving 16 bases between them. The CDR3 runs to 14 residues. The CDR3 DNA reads TGTGCCAGCACTAAATCCGGACGTAGTCAGCCCCAGCATTTT. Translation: CASTKSGRSQPQHF.

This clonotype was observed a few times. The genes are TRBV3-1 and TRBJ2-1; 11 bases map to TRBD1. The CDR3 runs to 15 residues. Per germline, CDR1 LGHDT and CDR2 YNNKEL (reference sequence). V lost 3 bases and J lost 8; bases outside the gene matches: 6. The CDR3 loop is CASSHRDRGGDEQFF. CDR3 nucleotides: TGTGCCAGCAGCCACCGGGACAGGGGGGGGGATGAGCAGTTCTTC.

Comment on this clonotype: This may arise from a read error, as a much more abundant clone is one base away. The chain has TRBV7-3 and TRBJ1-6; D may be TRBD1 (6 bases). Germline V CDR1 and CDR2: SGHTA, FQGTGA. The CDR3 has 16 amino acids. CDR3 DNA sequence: TGTGCCAGCAGCTTACAGGGGCAGATACTTAATTCACCCCACCACTTT. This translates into CASSLQGQILNSPHHF.

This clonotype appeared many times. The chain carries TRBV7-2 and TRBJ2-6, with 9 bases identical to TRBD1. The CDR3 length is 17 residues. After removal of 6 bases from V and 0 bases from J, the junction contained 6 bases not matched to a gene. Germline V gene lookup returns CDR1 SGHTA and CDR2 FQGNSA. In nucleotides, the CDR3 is TGTGCCAGCAGGGGACAGGGAAGTCCCTCTGGGGCCAACGTCCTGACTTTC. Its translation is CASRGQGSPSGANVLTF.

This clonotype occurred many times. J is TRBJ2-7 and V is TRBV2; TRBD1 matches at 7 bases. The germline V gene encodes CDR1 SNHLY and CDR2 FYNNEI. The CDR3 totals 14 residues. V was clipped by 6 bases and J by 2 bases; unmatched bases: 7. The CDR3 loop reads CASRGQALAYEQYF. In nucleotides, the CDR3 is TGTGCCAGCAGAGGACAGGCTTTGGCCTACGAGCAGTACTTC.

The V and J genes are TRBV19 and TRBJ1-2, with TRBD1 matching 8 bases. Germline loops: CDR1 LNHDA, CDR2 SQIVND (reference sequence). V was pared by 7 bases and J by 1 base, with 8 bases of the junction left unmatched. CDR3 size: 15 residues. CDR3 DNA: TGTGCCAGTATACGTACCAGGGGGCTTAACTATGGCTACACCTTC. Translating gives CASIRTRGLNYGYTF. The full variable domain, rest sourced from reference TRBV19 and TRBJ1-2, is DGGITQSPKYLFRKEGQNVTLSCEQNLNHDAMYWYRQDPGQGLRLIYYSQIVNDFQKGDIAEGYSVSREKKESFPLTVTSAQKNPTAFYLCASIRTRGLNYGYTFGSGTRLTVV.

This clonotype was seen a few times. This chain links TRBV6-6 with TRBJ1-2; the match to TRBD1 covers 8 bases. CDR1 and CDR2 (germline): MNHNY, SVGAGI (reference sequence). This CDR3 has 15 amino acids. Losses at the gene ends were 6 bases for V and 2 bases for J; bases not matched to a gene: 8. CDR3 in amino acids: CASRPRDRTNYGYTF. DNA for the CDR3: TGTGCCAGCAGACCCCGGGACAGGACAAACTATGGCTACACCTTC.

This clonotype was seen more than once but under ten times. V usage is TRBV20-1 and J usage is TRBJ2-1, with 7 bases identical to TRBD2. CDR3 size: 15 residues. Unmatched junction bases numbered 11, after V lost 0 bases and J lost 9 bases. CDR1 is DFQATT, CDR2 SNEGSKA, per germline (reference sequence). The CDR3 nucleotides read TGCAGTGCTAGAGATTCGCCCGGGGGGAAGGTTGAGCAGTTCTTC. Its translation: CSARDSPGGKVEQFF.

CDR3 residues: CASIRTGTGSNSPLHF. Written as DNA, the CDR3 is TGTGCCAGCATCAGAACCGGGACAGGGAGTAATTCACCCCTCCACTTT. The chain uses TRBV6-5 and TRBJ1-6, with 9 bases lining up with TRBD1. The germline V gene has CDR1 MNHEY and CDR2 SVGAGI. The CDR3 runs 16 residues. With V trimmed by 7 bases and J by 6 bases, 10 bases remained unmatched.

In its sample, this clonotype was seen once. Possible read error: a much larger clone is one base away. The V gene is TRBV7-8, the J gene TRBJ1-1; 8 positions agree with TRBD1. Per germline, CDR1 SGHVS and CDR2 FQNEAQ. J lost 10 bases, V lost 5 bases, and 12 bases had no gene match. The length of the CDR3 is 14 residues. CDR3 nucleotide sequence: TGTGCCAGCAGCCGCCAGGACAGGGAATTGGTAGCTTTCTTT. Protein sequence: CASSRQDRELVAFF.

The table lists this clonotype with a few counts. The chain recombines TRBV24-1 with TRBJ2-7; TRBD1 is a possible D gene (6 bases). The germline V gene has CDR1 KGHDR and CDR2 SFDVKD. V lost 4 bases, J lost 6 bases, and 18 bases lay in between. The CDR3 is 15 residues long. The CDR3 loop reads CATSDPGTSGREQYF. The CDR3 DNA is TGTGCCACCAGTGACCCCGGGACAAGTGGGCGCGAGCAGTACTTC.

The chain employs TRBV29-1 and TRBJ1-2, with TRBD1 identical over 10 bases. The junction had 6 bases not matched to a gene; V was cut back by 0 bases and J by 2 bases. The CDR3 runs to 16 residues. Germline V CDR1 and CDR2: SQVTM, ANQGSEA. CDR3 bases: TGCAGCGTTGAAGATCGGCGACAGGGGGCGAACTATGGCTACACCTTC. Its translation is CSVEDRRQGANYGYTF. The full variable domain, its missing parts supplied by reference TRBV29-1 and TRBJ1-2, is SAVISQKPSRDICQRGTSLTIQCQVDSQVTMMFWYRQQPGQSLTLIATANQGSEATYESGFVIDKFPISRPNLTFSTLTVSNMSPEDSSIYLCSVEDRRQGANYGYTFGSGTRLTVV.

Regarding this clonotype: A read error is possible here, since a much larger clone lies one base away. The CDR3 loop is CASCHHTPGFNTEAFF. In nucleotides, the CDR3 is TGTGCCAGCTGTCACCACACCCCAGGGTTTAACACTGAAGCTTTCTTT. The chain couples TRBV28 to TRBJ1-1; TRBD1 is a possible D gene (5 bases). Germline V gene sequence: CDR1 MDHEN, CDR2 SYDVKM. The CDR3 is 16 amino acids. V was trimmed by 8 bases and J by 2 bases, leaving 21 bases between them.

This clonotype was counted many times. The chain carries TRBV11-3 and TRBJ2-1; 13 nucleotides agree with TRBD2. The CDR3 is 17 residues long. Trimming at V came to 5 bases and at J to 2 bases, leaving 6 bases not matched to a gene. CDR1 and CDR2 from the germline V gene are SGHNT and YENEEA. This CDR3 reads CASSLTSGGPPYNEQFF. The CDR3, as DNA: TGTGCCAGCAGCCTGACTAGCGGGGGGCCTCCCTACAATGAGCAGTTCTTC.

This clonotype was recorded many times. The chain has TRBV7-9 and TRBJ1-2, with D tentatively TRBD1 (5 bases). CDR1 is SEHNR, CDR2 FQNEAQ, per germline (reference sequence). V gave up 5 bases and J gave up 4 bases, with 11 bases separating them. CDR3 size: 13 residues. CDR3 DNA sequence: TGTGCCAGCAGCACCGGGGGGTTCTATGGCTACACCTTC. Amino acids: CASSTGGFYGYTF.

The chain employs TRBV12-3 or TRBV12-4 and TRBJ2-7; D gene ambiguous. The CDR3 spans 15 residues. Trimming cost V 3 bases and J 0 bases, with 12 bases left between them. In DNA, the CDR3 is TGTGCCAGCAGTTTTGGCCCCCAAGTCTCCTACGAGCAGTACTTC. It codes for CASSFGPQVSYEQYF.

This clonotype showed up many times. The CDR3 nucleotides are TGTGCCAGCAGCTCGGGACTAGCGAGGTCCTACGAGCAGTACTTC. It encodes CASSSGLARSYEQYF. The chain is built from TRBV7-3 and TRBJ2-7, with TRBD2 matching over 10 bases. The germline gives CDR1 SGHTA, CDR2 FQGTGA. The CDR3 spans 15 residues. Unmatched junction bases numbered 4, after V lost 4 bases and J lost 1 base.

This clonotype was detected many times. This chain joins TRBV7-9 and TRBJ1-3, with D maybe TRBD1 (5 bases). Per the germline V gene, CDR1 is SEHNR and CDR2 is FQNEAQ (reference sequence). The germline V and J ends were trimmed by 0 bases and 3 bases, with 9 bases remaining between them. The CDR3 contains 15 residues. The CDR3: CASSLANRNGNTIYF. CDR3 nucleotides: TGTGCCAGCAGCTTAGCGAACAGGAATGGAAACACCATATATTTT.

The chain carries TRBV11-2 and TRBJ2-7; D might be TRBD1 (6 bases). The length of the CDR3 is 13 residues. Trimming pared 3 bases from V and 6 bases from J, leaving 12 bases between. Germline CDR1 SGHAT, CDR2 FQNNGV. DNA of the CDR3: TGTGCCAGCAGCTTCCCCGCAGGGGTCGAGCAGTACTTC. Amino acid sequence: CASSFPAGVEQYF.

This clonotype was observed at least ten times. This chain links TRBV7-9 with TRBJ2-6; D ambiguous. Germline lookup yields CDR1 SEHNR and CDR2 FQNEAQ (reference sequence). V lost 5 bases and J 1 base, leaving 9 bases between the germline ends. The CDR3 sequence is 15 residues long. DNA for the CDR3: TGTGCCAGCAGCCGCTACCCTTCTGGGGCCAACGTCCTGACTTTC. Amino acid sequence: CASSRYPSGANVLTF.